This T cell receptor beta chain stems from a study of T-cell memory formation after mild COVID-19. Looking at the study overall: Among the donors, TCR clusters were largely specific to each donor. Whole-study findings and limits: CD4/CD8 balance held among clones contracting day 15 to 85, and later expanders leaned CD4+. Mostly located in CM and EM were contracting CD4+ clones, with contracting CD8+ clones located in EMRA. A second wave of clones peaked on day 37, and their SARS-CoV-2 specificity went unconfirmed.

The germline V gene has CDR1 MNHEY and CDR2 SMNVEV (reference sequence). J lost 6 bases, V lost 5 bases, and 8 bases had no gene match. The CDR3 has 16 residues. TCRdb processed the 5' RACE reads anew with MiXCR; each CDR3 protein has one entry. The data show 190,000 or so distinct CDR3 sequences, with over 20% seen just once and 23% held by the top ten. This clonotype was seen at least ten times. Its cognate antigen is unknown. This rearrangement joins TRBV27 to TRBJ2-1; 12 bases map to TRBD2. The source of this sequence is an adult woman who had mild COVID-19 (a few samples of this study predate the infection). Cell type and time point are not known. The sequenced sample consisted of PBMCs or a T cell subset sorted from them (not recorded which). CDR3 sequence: CASSPHAGLAGNEQFF. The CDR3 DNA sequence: TGTGCCAGCAGTCCCCACGCGGGACTAGCGGGCAATGAGCAGTTCTTC.